This is a list of T cell receptor beta chains from one sample in a study of blood T cell repertoires in COVID-19. TCRdb's table, derived via immunoSEQ multiplex PCR, lists solely in-frame clones and lacks some. This sample has roughly 80,000 clones; 82% occur once, and the top ten carry about 30%. The sequenced material came from peripheral blood. Receptors were obtained from a human donor in a cohort sampled during active COVID-19. The CDR3 runs from the conserved cysteine through the conserved F or W. D genes are given only for firm matches. Clone size is not always given. Where it is, it says once, few, many or a class for expanded clones.

cdr3_nt: TGCGCCAGCAGCCTTTCTGGACAGGGAGGTAATTCACCCCTCCACTTT
cdr3_aa: CASSLSGQGGNSPLHF
j_call: TRBJ1-6
d_call: TRBD1
v_call: TRBV5-1
clone_size: NA

cdr3_nt: TGTGCCAGCAGCGTAGATAGGACAGGGGGCGGAAACACCATATATTTT
cdr3_aa: CASSVDRTGGGNTIYF
j_call: TRBJ1-3
d_call: TRBD1
v_call: TRBV9
clone_size: NA

cdr3_nt: TGTGCCAGCAGCCAAGAGGCAGGGACTGAAGCTTTCTTT
cdr3_aa: CASSQEAGTEAFF
j_call: TRBJ1-1
d_call: NA
v_call: TRBV3-1/TRBV3-2
clone_size: NA

cdr3_nt: TGTGCCAGCAGCTTAGCGTTTGACACCTATGGCTACACCTTC
cdr3_aa: CASSLAFDTYGYTF
j_call: TRBJ1-2
d_call: NA
v_call: TRBV7-8
clone_size: NA

cdr3_nt: TGCGCCAGCAGTCAATCTTTCCAGTCCATCCCCTACGAGCAGTACTTC
cdr3_aa: CASSQSFQSIPYEQYF
j_call: TRBJ2-7
d_call: NA
v_call: TRBV23-1
clone_size: NA

cdr3_nt: TGTGCCAGCTGGCGGGGGGCGGGCTATGGCTACACCTTC
cdr3_aa: CASWRGAGYGYTF
j_call: TRBJ1-2
d_call: NA
v_call: TRBV28
clone_size: few

cdr3_nt: TGTGCCAGCAGCTTGGGGAGCACCGGGGAGCTGTTTTTT
cdr3_aa: CASSLGSTGELFF
j_call: TRBJ2-2
d_call: NA
v_call: TRBV7-9
clone_size: few

cdr3_nt: TGTGCCAGCAGCCAACTCAGCGGGGGGGGTAATGAGCAGTTCTTC
cdr3_aa: CASSQLSGGGNEQFF
j_call: TRBJ2-1
d_call: TRBD2
v_call: TRBV5-4
clone_size: NA

cdr3_nt: TGCGCCAGCAGCCCGGGGACAGGGGGCAATCAGCCCCAGCATTTT
cdr3_aa: CASSPGTGGNQPQHF
j_call: TRBJ1-5
d_call: TRBD1
v_call: TRBV5-1
clone_size: NA

cdr3_nt: TGCGCCTCCGGGACAGGGGGTAATGGCTACACCTTC
cdr3_aa: CASGTGGNGYTF
j_call: TRBJ1-2
d_call: TRBD1
v_call: TRBV4-1
clone_size: NA

cdr3_nt: TGTGCCAGCAGCGCAACCGGGACAGGGAGAGAAGCTTTCTTT
cdr3_aa: CASSATGTGREAFF
j_call: TRBJ1-1
d_call: TRBD1
v_call: TRBV9
clone_size: NA

cdr3_nt: TGCGCCAGCAGCCGGCTCGAGACAGGGGCCTATGGCTACACCTTC
cdr3_aa: CASSRLETGAYGYTF
j_call: TRBJ1-2
d_call: TRBD1
v_call: TRBV5-1
clone_size: once

cdr3_nt: TGTGCCAGCAGCTTTACTAGCGGGGGCCCCCCGGCTACGCAGTATTTT
cdr3_aa: CASSFTSGGPPATQYF
j_call: TRBJ2-3
d_call: TRBD2
v_call: TRBV11-2
clone_size: NA

cdr3_nt: TGCAGTGCCCGGCGGTCGGCCGAGCAGTACTTC
cdr3_aa: CSARRSAEQYF
j_call: TRBJ2-7
d_call: NA
v_call: TRBV20-1
clone_size: NA

cdr3_nt: TGTGCCAGCAGTCGTTATCGTGGGGAGGGGGAAAGCACTGAAGCTTTCTTT
cdr3_aa: CASSRYRGEGESTEAFF
j_call: TRBJ1-1
d_call: NA
v_call: TRBV27
clone_size: once

cdr3_nt: TGTGCCAGCAGTTTGGGGGACATGTCTAATGAAAAACTGTTTTTT
cdr3_aa: CASSLGDMSNEKLFF
j_call: TRBJ1-4
d_call: NA
v_call: TRBV27
clone_size: NA

cdr3_nt: TGTGCCAGTAAATCCCGGGGTTCGTACGAGCAGTACTTC
cdr3_aa: CASKSRGSYEQYF
j_call: TRBJ2-7
d_call: NA
v_call: TRBV19
clone_size: NA

cdr3_nt: TGTGCCAGCAGCTTATCACAGGCCCTAGATACGCAGTATTTT
cdr3_aa: CASSLSQALDTQYF
j_call: TRBJ2-3
d_call: NA
v_call: TRBV7-9
clone_size: NA

cdr3_nt: TGTGCCAGCAGCGATGTAGGGGGAAATCAGCCCCAGCATTTT
cdr3_aa: CASSDVGGNQPQHF
j_call: TRBJ1-5
d_call: NA
v_call: TRBV2
clone_size: NA

cdr3_nt: TGTGCCAGCAGCCAAGACCCAGGGGGCGAAAAACTGTTTTTT
cdr3_aa: CASSQDPGGEKLFF
j_call: TRBJ1-4
d_call: TRBD1
v_call: TRBV3-1/TRBV3-2
clone_size: NA

cdr3_nt: TGCGCCAGCAGCTTAGACGGGAACAACTATGGCTACACCTTC
cdr3_aa: CASSLDGNNYGYTF
j_call: TRBJ1-2
d_call: NA
v_call: TRBV5-1
clone_size: NA

cdr3_nt: TGCAGTGCTAGTCCGCGGTCTGGGGGGGAGACCCAGTACTTC
cdr3_aa: CSASPRSGGETQYF
j_call: TRBJ2-5
d_call: NA
v_call: TRBV20-1
clone_size: NA

cdr3_nt: TGTGCCAGCTCACCAAGCGGGCCGAGACTAGCATTGGGGGATCAAGAGACCCAGTACTTC
cdr3_aa: CASSPSGPRLALGDQETQYF
j_call: TRBJ2-5
d_call: TRBD2
v_call: TRBV18
clone_size: NA

cdr3_nt: TGTGCCTGGTTGAGCTCTGGAAACACCATATATTTT
cdr3_aa: CAWLSSGNTIYF
j_call: TRBJ1-3
d_call: NA
v_call: TRBV30
clone_size: NA

cdr3_nt: TGTGCCAGCTCACCCCCGGGACTAGCGGGGTACAATGAGCAGTTCTTC
cdr3_aa: CASSPPGLAGYNEQFF
j_call: TRBJ2-1
d_call: TRBD2
v_call: TRBV18
clone_size: NA

cdr3_nt: TGTGCCTGGAGCGGCTTCCGGGGGTGGTCTATAAAGGCTTTCTTT
cdr3_aa: CAWSGFRGWSIKAFF
j_call: TRBJ1-1
d_call: NA
v_call: TRBV30
clone_size: NA

cdr3_nt: TGTGCCAGCAGCCAGAATCCTAGCGACACCGGGGAGCTGTTTTTT
cdr3_aa: CASSQNPSDTGELFF
j_call: TRBJ2-2
d_call: NA
v_call: TRBV5-4
clone_size: NA

cdr3_nt: TGTGCCAGCACCATGGGAACAGGCGATAAAGCTTTCTTT
cdr3_aa: CASTMGTGDKAFF
j_call: TRBJ1-1
d_call: NA
v_call: TRBV7-3
clone_size: NA

cdr3_nt: TGTGCCAGTAGCCCCTTAACAGCCCTTACGGAATCACCCCTCCACTTT
cdr3_aa: CASSPLTALTESPLHF
j_call: TRBJ1-6
d_call: NA
v_call: TRBV19
clone_size: once

cdr3_nt: TGTGCCAGCAGCTTGGCTCCCACTAGCACAGATACGCAGTATTTT
cdr3_aa: CASSLAPTSTDTQYF
j_call: TRBJ2-3
d_call: NA
v_call: TRBV5-5
clone_size: NA

cdr3_nt: TGTGCCAGCAGCCCAGGGACAGGCAACTACGAGCAGTACTTC
cdr3_aa: CASSPGTGNYEQYF
j_call: TRBJ2-7
d_call: TRBD1
v_call: TRBV7-6
clone_size: NA

cdr3_nt: TGTGCCAGCAGTCCACTAGCGGGGGTCCTCCAAGATACGCAGTATTTT
cdr3_aa: CASSPLAGVLQDTQYF
j_call: TRBJ2-3
d_call: TRBD2
v_call: TRBV2
clone_size: NA

cdr3_nt: TGTGCCAGCAGCCAAGGGACTAGCGGGGGGCCTAATACGCAGTATTTT
cdr3_aa: CASSQGTSGGPNTQYF
j_call: TRBJ2-3
d_call: TRBD2
v_call: TRBV3-1/TRBV3-2
clone_size: NA

cdr3_nt: TGTGCCAGCAACCCAGCGCGGTACACTGAAGCTTTCTTT
cdr3_aa: CASNPARYTEAFF
j_call: TRBJ1-1
d_call: NA
v_call: TRBV6-5
clone_size: NA

cdr3_nt: TGTGCCAGCAGCCAAAGACAAACCTCTGGAAACACCATATATTTT
cdr3_aa: CASSQRQTSGNTIYF
j_call: TRBJ1-3
d_call: NA
v_call: TRBV3-1/TRBV3-2
clone_size: NA

cdr3_nt: TGTGCCAGCTCGTCACGGGGGACAGGGACAACAATTAGCAATCAGCCCCAGCATTTT
cdr3_aa: CASSSRGTGTTISNQPQHF
j_call: TRBJ1-5
d_call: TRBD1
v_call: TRBV18
clone_size: NA

cdr3_nt: TGTGCCAGCAGCCCCGCCGGGAGGGAGGAAAAACTGTTTTTT
cdr3_aa: CASSPAGREEKLFF
j_call: TRBJ1-4
d_call: NA
v_call: TRBV3-1/TRBV3-2
clone_size: NA

cdr3_nt: TGTGCCAGCAGCTTGGCGGGACAGGGCGATCGGTATGGCTACACCTTC
cdr3_aa: CASSLAGQGDRYGYTF
j_call: TRBJ1-2
d_call: TRBD1
v_call: TRBV5-8
clone_size: NA

cdr3_nt: TGTGCCAGTAGTGTATCAGGGGGTGGTGAAGCTTTCTTT
cdr3_aa: CASSVSGGGEAFF
j_call: TRBJ1-1
d_call: TRBD1
v_call: TRBV19
clone_size: NA

cdr3_nt: TGCAGCGTGGGACAGGGGGCAGGGGACACCATATATTTT
cdr3_aa: CSVGQGAGDTIYF
j_call: TRBJ1-3
d_call: TRBD1
v_call: TRBV29-1
clone_size: NA

cdr3_nt: TGCGCCAGCAGCTTGCGGGGATCAAACACCGGGGAGCTGTTTTTT
cdr3_aa: CASSLRGSNTGELFF
j_call: TRBJ2-2
d_call: NA
v_call: TRBV5-1
clone_size: NA

cdr3_nt: TGTGCCAGCAGCCCAACGGAAGAGACCCAGTACTTC
cdr3_aa: CASSPTEETQYF
j_call: TRBJ2-5
d_call: NA
v_call: TRBV11-2
clone_size: NA

cdr3_nt: TGTGCCAGCAGCAGCCTCAGGGGGAGAGGAACCGGGGAGCTGTTTTTT
cdr3_aa: CASSSLRGRGTGELFF
j_call: TRBJ2-2
d_call: TRBD1
v_call: TRBV7-9
clone_size: NA

cdr3_nt: TGTGCCAGCTCCCAGGGTGCAGGGAACTATGGCTACACCTTC
cdr3_aa: CASSQGAGNYGYTF
j_call: TRBJ1-2
d_call: NA
v_call: TRBV28
clone_size: NA

cdr3_nt: TGCGCCAGCAGCCTAGGACAGGGGGATGGAAAACTGTTTTTT
cdr3_aa: CASSLGQGDGKLFF
j_call: TRBJ1-4
d_call: TRBD1
v_call: TRBV5-1
clone_size: NA

cdr3_nt: TGTGCCAGCAGCTTAGTCGGGGGGGATGGCTACACCTTC
cdr3_aa: CASSLVGGDGYTF
j_call: TRBJ1-2
d_call: NA
v_call: TRBV11-2
clone_size: NA

cdr3_nt: TGTGCCAGCACCATGAGGGCTCAGATCTATGGCTACACCTTC
cdr3_aa: CASTMRAQIYGYTF
j_call: TRBJ1-2
d_call: NA
v_call: TRBV28
clone_size: few

cdr3_nt: TGTGCCACCAGTGGTGAAACTAGCGGGGGGAATAATGAGCAGTTCTTC
cdr3_aa: CATSGETSGGNNEQFF
j_call: TRBJ2-1
d_call: TRBD2
v_call: TRBV24-1
clone_size: NA

cdr3_nt: TGTGCCAGTAGTATATCAGGGTCTGGCTATGGCTACACCTTC
cdr3_aa: CASSISGSGYGYTF
j_call: TRBJ1-2
d_call: NA
v_call: TRBV19
clone_size: NA

cdr3_nt: TGTGCCAGCAGGCCGGGACAGGGGGTTCTTGAGCAGTTCTTC
cdr3_aa: CASRPGQGVLEQFF
j_call: TRBJ2-1
d_call: TRBD1
v_call: TRBV6-5
clone_size: NA

cdr3_nt: TGTGCCAGCAGTGACAGGGGGTGGGGCACCGGGGAGCTGTTTTTT
cdr3_aa: CASSDRGWGTGELFF
j_call: TRBJ2-2
d_call: TRBD1
v_call: TRBV5-6
clone_size: few

cdr3_nt: TGTGCTAGTGGACCTCGACAGGGTTGGGACACTGAAGCTTTCTTT
cdr3_aa: CASGPRQGWDTEAFF
j_call: TRBJ1-1
d_call: TRBD1
v_call: TRBV12-5
clone_size: NA

cdr3_nt: TGTGCCTGGAGTGTACACTCGGGGTTTATCGGGGAGCTGTTTTTT
cdr3_aa: CAWSVHSGFIGELFF
j_call: TRBJ2-2
d_call: NA
v_call: TRBV30
clone_size: NA

cdr3_nt: TGTGCCAGCAGCCAATTCACAGGACCCTACGAGCAGTACTTC
cdr3_aa: CASSQFTGPYEQYF
j_call: TRBJ2-7
d_call: NA
v_call: TRBV3-1/TRBV3-2
clone_size: NA

cdr3_nt: TGTGCCAGCAGTGACGACCCTACAGGGCGGGGGCAGCCCCAGCATTTT
cdr3_aa: CASSDDPTGRGQPQHF
j_call: TRBJ1-5
d_call: NA
v_call: TRBV25-1
clone_size: NA

cdr3_nt: TGTGCCAGCAGGGGGACTAGCTACGAGACCCAGTACTTC
cdr3_aa: CASRGTSYETQYF
j_call: TRBJ2-5
d_call: TRBD2
v_call: TRBV2
clone_size: NA

cdr3_nt: TGTGCCAGCAGTGCTAATGGACAGGCTAACTATGGCTACACCTTC
cdr3_aa: CASSANGQANYGYTF
j_call: TRBJ1-2
d_call: TRBD1
v_call: TRBV6-4
clone_size: NA

cdr3_nt: TGCGCCAGCAGCCAAGATCTCGACGGGAACACAGATACGCAGTATTTT
cdr3_aa: CASSQDLDGNTDTQYF
j_call: TRBJ2-3
d_call: NA
v_call: TRBV4-1
clone_size: NA

cdr3_nt: TGTGCCAGCAGCTTAGCGGTACAGGGAAATGAAGCTTTCTTT
cdr3_aa: CASSLAVQGNEAFF
j_call: TRBJ1-1
d_call: NA
v_call: TRBV7-9
clone_size: NA